This T cell receptor (beta chain) is drawn from a study of blood T cell repertoires in COVID-19. The CDR3 sequence is 16 residues long. J gave up 7 bases and V 6 bases, and 13 bases lay outside the gene matches. In germline, CDR1 is MNHEY, CDR2 SMNVEV (reference sequence). Using immunoSEQ multiplex PCR, the repertoire was profiled, and TCRdb retains in-frame clones only, with some absent. This table has approximately 270,000 clones, about 90% appearing once. This sequence was found in a woman in her sixties who had recovered from COVID-19. The chain couples TRBV27 to TRBJ2-1, with 9 bases aligning to TRBD1. The sequenced material came from PBMCs or T cells enriched from blood (not recorded which). CDR3 nucleotide sequence: TGTGCCAGCAGGCTAAGACAGGGGGGGTCGTTAAATGAGCAGTTCTTC. As protein: CASRLRQGGSLNEQFF.